Following are 10 T cell receptor beta chains from one sample sequenced in a study of CD8 T cells in Susac syndrome. Reverse transcription used roughly 0.5 to 1 ug RNA and random hexamers. TCRdb ran MiXCR on the immunoSEQ multiplex PCR reads and lists one entry per CDR3 protein. Of some 57,000 distinct CDR3 sequences in the sample, more than 90% were seen once. Material for sequencing was CD8+ T cells from PBMCs. The receptors shown here come from a human donor in good health.

The chain joins TRBV20-1 to TRBJ2-3, with a possible D match to TRBD2 (6 bases). This CDR3 comprises 13 residues. Per the germline V gene, CDR1 is DFQATT and CDR2 is SNEGSKA (reference sequence). With 3 bases removed from V and 1 base from J, the gap between germline ends came to 8 bases. CDR3 sequence (DNA): TGCAGTGCTAGGGGACTTGGCACAGATACGCAGTATTTT. Its translation is CSARGLGTDTQYF.

The genes are TRBV7-9 and TRBJ1-2; TRBD1 is a possible D gene (5 bases). The CDR3 runs to 16 residues. The V gene's germline CDR1 is SEHNR and CDR2 FQNEAQ (reference sequence). Trimming removed 5 bases at V and 4 bases at J, with 20 bases between. The CDR3 loop is CASSPSRVGDRYGYTF. In DNA form, the CDR3 reads TGTGCCAGCAGCCCTAGCAGGGTAGGGGATCGCTATGGCTACACCTTC.

V and J are TRBV6-2 or TRBV6-3 and TRBJ2-2; TRBD2 matches at 7 bases. With 1 base clipped from V and 5 bases from J, the junction kept 7 bases outside the gene matches. The CDR3 runs 16 residues. Germline lookup yields CDR1 MNHEY and CDR2 SVGEGT. In DNA form, the CDR3 reads TGTGCCAGCAGTTACTTGAGTCTAGCGGAGACCGGGGAGCTGTTTTTT. This codes for CASSYLSLAETGELFF.

This sequence joins TRBV5-1 and TRBJ2-1, with a weak D call TRBD2 (5 bases). The germline V gene encodes CDR1 SGHRS and CDR2 YFSETQ. CDR3 length: 13 amino acids. The germline V and J ends were trimmed by 0 bases and 7 bases, with 8 bases remaining between them. In nucleotides, the CDR3 is TGCGCCAGCAGCTTGGCTGGAGGAAATGAGCAGTTCTTC. Amino acids: CASSLAGGNEQFF.

The V and J genes are TRBV28 and TRBJ2-1; TRBD2 matches at 8 bases. Germline loops: CDR1 MDHEN, CDR2 SYDVKM. V trimming: 3 bases; J trimming: 5 bases; junction bases outside the gene matches: 12. The CDR3 is made up of 17 amino acids. The CDR3 loop reads CASSLVFSGDHHNEQFF. In DNA form, the CDR3 reads TGTGCCAGCAGTTTGGTATTTAGCGGGGACCATCACAATGAGCAGTTCTTC.

The chain uses TRBV30 and TRBJ2-7, with TRBD2 matching 7 bases. CDR1 is GTSNPN and CDR2 is SVGIG in the germline V gene (reference sequence). The junction had 11 bases not matched to a gene; V was cut back by 0 bases and J by 0 bases. The CDR3 extends over 17 amino acids. CDR3 loop: CAWSVEHGGVLSYEQYF. CDR3 DNA sequence: TGTGCCTGGAGTGTAGAGCATGGGGGGGTCCTCTCCTACGAGCAGTACTTC.

The chain links TRBV6-5 to TRBJ1-2, with a weak D call TRBD1 (5 bases). Trimming stripped 2 bases from V and 2 bases from J, with 12 bases between. The CDR3 runs 15 residues. Germline assignment: CDR1 MNHEY and CDR2 SVGAGI. Written as DNA, the CDR3 is TGTGCCAGCAGTTACATGGGGGACCTAAACTATGGCTACACCTTC. Protein product: CASSYMGDLNYGYTF.

The chain couples TRBV7-3 to TRBJ2-1, with 9 positions matching TRBD1. This CDR3 region has 14 residues. The V gene's germline CDR1 is SGHTA and CDR2 FQGTGA. Trimming at V came to 5 bases and at J to 9 bases, leaving 8 bases not matched to a gene. CDR3 in amino acids: CASSPGTGWGEQFF. For the CDR3, the DNA is TGTGCCAGCAGCCCCGGGACAGGGTGGGGTGAGCAGTTCTTC.

V gene TRBV29-1 combines with J gene TRBJ1-1; D gene unclear. This CDR3 has 12 residues. Germline CDR1 reads SQVTM; CDR2 reads ANQGSEA. The V gene lost 4 bases and the J gene lost 1 base, with 7 bases spanning the gap. The CDR3, as DNA: TGCAGCGTTGTTTTGGAGAACACTGAAGCTTTCTTT. Its protein is CSVVLENTEAFF. Full variable domain (missing parts from reference TRBV29-1 and TRBJ1-1): SAVISQKPSRDICQRGTSLTIQCQVDSQVTMMFWYRQQPGQSLTLIATANQGSEATYESGFVIDKFPISRPNLTFSTLTVSNMSPEDSSIYLCSVVLENTEAFFGQGTRLTVV.

This chain uses TRBV19 with TRBJ2-7; D may match TRBD1 or TRBD2 (5 bases each). The V end was cut by 3 bases, the J end by 0 bases, with 12 bases between. The germline V gene encodes CDR1 LNHDA and CDR2 SQIVND (reference sequence). This CDR3 is built from 15 residues. CDR3 sequence (DNA): TGTGCCAGTAGTATCGCGCAGGGAGTCTCCTACGAGCAGTACTTC. It yields the protein CASSIAQGVSYEQYF.